A selection of T cell receptor beta chains follows, all from one sample in a study of post-analysis software for immune sequencing data. TCRdb analysed the PCR reads with MiXCR anew, one entry per CDR3 protein. The sample consists of a few hundred thousand distinct CDR3 sequences, approximately 38% of them appearing once. Sequencing was carried out using blood. All receptors come from a girl under 10 years old with multiple sclerosis. The CDR3 runs from the conserved cysteine through the conserved F or W. Each record gives: J gene, D gene, clone size, V gene, CDR3 DNA, CDR3 protein. The D gene is left open where the match is weak. Clone size, where shown, is once, few, many, or a class for clones that have expanded.

J gene: TRBJ2-1
D gene: .
clone size: .
V gene: TRBV29-1
CDR3 DNA: TGCAGCGTTGGGGAGATCCATGAGCAGTTCTTC
CDR3 protein: CSVGEIHEQFF

J gene: TRBJ1-4
D gene: TRBD1
clone size: few
V gene: TRBV5-1
CDR3 DNA: TGCGCCAGCAGCACGGGACAGGGCTACTATAATGAAAAACTGTTTTTT
CDR3 protein: CASSTGQGYYNEKLFF

J gene: TRBJ2-7
D gene: .
clone size: .
V gene: TRBV7-9
CDR3 DNA: TGTGCCAGCAGCTTAGGTTCGAGAGAGCAGTACTTC
CDR3 protein: CASSLGSREQYF

J gene: TRBJ2-1
D gene: .
clone size: .
V gene: TRBV12-2
CDR3 DNA: TGTGCAAGTCGCTTAGGAGGTAGGGGGCATGAGCAGTTCTTC
CDR3 protein: CASRLGGRGHEQFF

J gene: TRBJ2-1
D gene: .
clone size: few
V gene: TRBV20-1
CDR3 DNA: TGCAGTGCCCCCAGCCAAGGGCCTTACAATGAGCAGTTCTTC
CDR3 protein: CSAPSQGPYNEQFF

J gene: TRBJ2-7
D gene: .
clone size: few
V gene: TRBV7-9
CDR3 DNA: TGTGCCAGCAGCCGAACAAACTCTGCGGACGAGCAGTACTTC
CDR3 protein: CASSRTNSADEQYF

J gene: TRBJ2-1
D gene: TRBD2
clone size: once
V gene: TRBV15
CDR3 DNA: TGTGCCACCAGCACTGAGACTAGCGGTACCTACGAGCAGTTCTTC
CDR3 protein: CATSTETSGTYEQFF

J gene: TRBJ1-1
D gene: TRBD1
clone size: .
V gene: TRBV10-3
CDR3 DNA: TGTGCCATCAGTGAGAGGAGGGACAGCATGAACACTGAAGCTTTCTTT
CDR3 protein: CAISERRDSMNTEAFF

J gene: TRBJ2-1
D gene: .
clone size: few
V gene: TRBV7-2
CDR3 DNA: TGTGCCAGCAGCTTAGTCAGGGGTAATAAGCAGTTCTTC
CDR3 protein: CASSLVRGNKQFF

J gene: TRBJ2-1
D gene: TRBD1
clone size: few
V gene: TRBV12-3/TRBV12-4
CDR3 DNA: TGTGCCAGCAGTCAACGACAGGGCCCTCTCAATGAGCAGTTCTTC
CDR3 protein: CASSQRQGPLNEQFF

J gene: TRBJ1-1
D gene: .
clone size: few
V gene: TRBV12-3/TRBV12-4
CDR3 DNA: TGTGCCAGCAGTCCTACGACAGGAGGGAACACTGAAGCTTTCTTT
CDR3 protein: CASSPTTGGNTEAFF

J gene: TRBJ2-5
D gene: TRBD1
clone size: few
V gene: TRBV20-1
CDR3 DNA: TGCAGTGCTTGTAACACCGAGGGCCAGGGGGTTTGGCAAGAGACCCAGTACTTC
CDR3 protein: CSACNTEGQGVWQETQYF

J gene: TRBJ2-7
D gene: .
clone size: .
V gene: TRBV5-1
CDR3 DNA: TGCGCCAGCAGACGGGCAGGGGTCCACGAGCAGTACTTC
CDR3 protein: CASRRAGVHEQYF

J gene: TRBJ2-3
D gene: TRBD1
clone size: .
V gene: TRBV20-1
CDR3 DNA: TGCAGTGCTAGGTCGATTGGACAGGGTGGCACAGATACGCAGTATTTT
CDR3 protein: CSARSIGQGGTDTQYF

J gene: TRBJ1-1
D gene: .
clone size: .
V gene: TRBV7-9
CDR3 DNA: TGTGCCAGCAGCTCTCGGGGCAGTAGCACTGAAGCTTTCTTT
CDR3 protein: CASSSRGSSTEAFF

J gene: TRBJ2-1
D gene: .
clone size: .
V gene: TRBV27
CDR3 DNA: TGTGCCAGCTCCCAGGGAGGATCCAATGAGCAGTTCTTC
CDR3 protein: CASSQGGSNEQFF

J gene: TRBJ2-3
D gene: .
clone size: few
V gene: TRBV7-6
CDR3 DNA: TGTGCCAGCAGCTTAGCGCGGTGGCAGGGAGATACGCAGTATTTT
CDR3 protein: CASSLARWQGDTQYF

J gene: TRBJ2-5
D gene: .
clone size: .
V gene: TRBV4-1
CDR3 DNA: TGCGCCAGCAGCCTATCCATGGGGTCACGGGAGCAGTACTTC
CDR3 protein: CASSLSMGSREQYF

J gene: TRBJ2-7
D gene: .
clone size: .
V gene: TRBV5-1
CDR3 DNA: TGCGCCAGCAGCGGAACTGGGGTCCCCTACGAGCAGTACTTC
CDR3 protein: CASSGTGVPYEQYF

J gene: TRBJ2-1
D gene: .
clone size: .
V gene: TRBV6-5
CDR3 DNA: TGTGCCAGCAGTTACTCGAAAGCGTACGAGCAGTTCTTC
CDR3 protein: CASSYSKAYEQFF

J gene: TRBJ2-3
D gene: TRBD2
clone size: .
V gene: TRBV7-9
CDR3 DNA: TGTGCCAGCAGCTTGACCCTAGCGGCGAGCACAGATACGCAGTATTTT
CDR3 protein: CASSLTLAASTDTQYF

J gene: TRBJ2-1
D gene: TRBD2
clone size: few
V gene: TRBV11-2
CDR3 DNA: TGTGCCAGCAGCTTAGATCTGGGGGGGGGTTACAATGAGCAGTTCTTC
CDR3 protein: CASSLDLGGGYNEQFF

J gene: TRBJ2-1
D gene: TRBD2
clone size: few
V gene: TRBV29-1
CDR3 DNA: TGCAGCGTATGGAGTAGCGGGGGATACAATGAGCAGTTCTTC
CDR3 protein: CSVWSSGGYNEQFF

J gene: TRBJ2-7
D gene: TRBD2
clone size: few
V gene: TRBV7-3
CDR3 DNA: TGTGCCAGCAGCTCAGGACTAGCGGGAGGCGAGCAGTACTTC
CDR3 protein: CASSSGLAGGEQYF

J gene: TRBJ2-7
D gene: TRBD2
clone size: once
V gene: TRBV20-1
CDR3 DNA: TGCAGTACTAGTTCGACTAGCGGGAGTACCGAGCAGTACTTC
CDR3 protein: CSTSSTSGSTEQYF

J gene: TRBJ2-1
D gene: .
clone size: .
V gene: TRBV27
CDR3 DNA: TGTGCCAGCAGTTTAGGTCAGGGAGAGCCCTACAATGAGCAGTTCTTC
CDR3 protein: CASSLGQGEPYNEQFF

J gene: TRBJ2-5
D gene: .
clone size: .
V gene: TRBV29-1
CDR3 DNA: TGCAGCGTTCTAGGAGGAGTGGAGACCCAGTACTTC
CDR3 protein: CSVLGGVETQYF

J gene: TRBJ1-6
D gene: TRBD1
clone size: .
V gene: TRBV5-1
CDR3 DNA: TGCGCCAGCAGGCCTACTGGGACAGGGCCGAATTCACCCCTCCACTTT
CDR3 protein: CASRPTGTGPNSPLHF

J gene: TRBJ2-3
D gene: .
clone size: .
V gene: TRBV29-1
CDR3 DNA: TGCAGCGTTAAGGGATGGGGCACAGATACGCAGTATTTT
CDR3 protein: CSVKGWGTDTQYF

J gene: TRBJ2-1
D gene: .
clone size: few
V gene: TRBV6-2/TRBV6-3
CDR3 DNA: TGTGCCAGCAGTTACTCGATAAACCTGGAAGGTTCCCCGGTGCGCGGGGATGATGAGCAGTTCTTC
CDR3 protein: CASSYSINLEGSPVRGDDEQFF

J gene: TRBJ2-1
D gene: .
clone size: few
V gene: TRBV6-6
CDR3 DNA: TGTGCCAGCAGTAAAAATGAGCAGTTCTTC
CDR3 protein: CASSKNEQFF

J gene: TRBJ2-1
D gene: .
clone size: few
V gene: TRBV4-1
CDR3 DNA: TGCGCCAGCAGCCAAGGTGCGGCGCGGGCGTTATCCAATGAGCAGTTCTTC
CDR3 protein: CASSQGAARALSNEQFF

J gene: TRBJ2-5
D gene: .
clone size: .
V gene: TRBV2
CDR3 DNA: TGTGCCAGCGCCAATTCAGGGGTTCCCCAAGAGACCCAGTACTTC
CDR3 protein: CASANSGVPQETQYF

J gene: TRBJ1-1
D gene: .
clone size: .
V gene: TRBV28
CDR3 DNA: TGTGCCAGCACCACCCCGGCAAACAGGGTGGAGAACACTGAAGCTTTCTTT
CDR3 protein: CASTTPANRVENTEAFF

J gene: TRBJ2-4
D gene: TRBD2
clone size: few
V gene: TRBV29-1
CDR3 DNA: TGCAGCGTTCCACCTATACCCATTACTAGCGGGAGGGCCGTTCTACCAGCTAACGGGGAGTACTTC
CDR3 protein: CSVPPIPITSGRAVLPANGEYF

J gene: TRBJ1-2
D gene: .
clone size: .
V gene: TRBV18
CDR3 DNA: TGTGCCAGCTCACCCCAGACAGTGAATGTTGGCTACACCTTC
CDR3 protein: CASSPQTVNVGYTF

J gene: TRBJ2-1
D gene: .
clone size: .
V gene: TRBV7-9
CDR3 DNA: TGTGCCAGCAGCTTAACACGTTTCCAGTACAATGAGCAGTTCTTC
CDR3 protein: CASSLTRFQYNEQFF

J gene: TRBJ2-1
D gene: TRBD1
clone size: few
V gene: TRBV5-1
CDR3 DNA: TGCGCCAGCAGCCAAGGGACAGGGAGAAGTAATGAGCAGTTCTTC
CDR3 protein: CASSQGTGRSNEQFF

J gene: TRBJ2-5
D gene: .
clone size: few
V gene: TRBV7-3
CDR3 DNA: TGTGCCAGCAGCTTATCAGGGTCTGGGTTCGAGACCCAGTACTTC
CDR3 protein: CASSLSGSGFETQYF

J gene: TRBJ1-5
D gene: .
clone size: .
V gene: TRBV6-7
CDR3 DNA: TGTGCCAGCAGTTACTCGGCTTGTAGGGCGTCGCTCCTTAGCAATCAGCCCCAGCATTTT
CDR3 protein: CASSYSACRASLLSNQPQHF

J gene: TRBJ2-4
D gene: TRBD1
clone size: few
V gene: TRBV7-3
CDR3 DNA: TGTGCCAGCAGCCCTGACCGGGACAGAGATGAGCAGTACTTC
CDR3 protein: CASSPDRDRDEQYF

J gene: TRBJ1-1
D gene: .
clone size: .
V gene: TRBV28
CDR3 DNA: TGTGCCAGCAGTTTAGGGAGTATAGTCGGGGCTTTCTTT
CDR3 protein: CASSLGSIVGAFF

J gene: TRBJ2-7
D gene: .
clone size: .
V gene: TRBV7-3
CDR3 DNA: TGTGCCAGCAGCTTATTCCCGGGGCTCTACGAGCAGTACTTC
CDR3 protein: CASSLFPGLYEQYF

J gene: TRBJ2-7
D gene: TRBD2
clone size: .
V gene: TRBV7-9
CDR3 DNA: TGTGCCAGCAGCTCAGCGAGGGGACGGAGGACTAGCGGCTACGAGCAGTACTTC
CDR3 protein: CASSSARGRRTSGYEQYF

J gene: TRBJ1-2
D gene: .
clone size: once
V gene: TRBV29-1
CDR3 DNA: TGCAGCGTTGCCCGATTGACGAGAGCTAACTATGGCTACACCTTC
CDR3 protein: CSVARLTRANYGYTF

J gene: TRBJ1-2
D gene: TRBD1
clone size: .
V gene: TRBV12-3/TRBV12-4
CDR3 DNA: TGTGCCAGCGAAGACAGGGGCGGCGGCTATGGCTACACCTTC
CDR3 protein: CASEDRGGGYGYTF

J gene: TRBJ2-7
D gene: TRBD2
clone size: .
V gene: TRBV2
CDR3 DNA: TGTGCCAGCACCAAAGGCGGGGGGGCTTACAATGAGCAGTACTTC
CDR3 protein: CASTKGGGAYNEQYF

J gene: TRBJ2-7
D gene: .
clone size: .
V gene: TRBV7-9
CDR3 DNA: TGTGCCAGCAGCCCCGTCATAGGGGGGGTCTACGAGCAGTACTTC
CDR3 protein: CASSPVIGGVYEQYF

J gene: TRBJ2-5
D gene: TRBD2
clone size: .
V gene: TRBV7-2
CDR3 DNA: TGTGCCAGCAGCTTAGTGGGACTAGCGGGGACCCAGTACTTC
CDR3 protein: CASSLVGLAGTQYF

J gene: TRBJ1-2
D gene: TRBD1
clone size: few
V gene: TRBV9
CDR3 DNA: TGTGCCAGCAGCGTCGGACAGGCCCAGAATAACTATGGCTACACCTTC
CDR3 protein: CASSVGQAQNNYGYTF

J gene: TRBJ2-3
D gene: .
clone size: few
V gene: TRBV7-7
CDR3 DNA: TGTGCCAGCAGCTTAGGGGACCGAAATACGCAGTATTTT
CDR3 protein: CASSLGDRNTQYF

J gene: TRBJ2-5
D gene: TRBD2
clone size: few
V gene: TRBV5-1
CDR3 DNA: TGCGCCAGCAGCTCGCCGGGGGGAGGAGAGACCCAGTACTTC
CDR3 protein: CASSSPGGGETQYF

J gene: TRBJ2-7
D gene: TRBD1
clone size: .
V gene: TRBV13
CDR3 DNA: TGTGCCAGCAGCTTTTACAGGGGAACAAGCCTCCCCTACGAGCAGTACTTC
CDR3 protein: CASSFYRGTSLPYEQYF

J gene: TRBJ1-6
D gene: TRBD1
clone size: .
V gene: TRBV13
CDR3 DNA: TGTGCCAGCAGCATAGGGGACAGGGGGCTTTCACCCCTCCACTTT
CDR3 protein: CASSIGDRGLSPLHF

J gene: TRBJ1-2
D gene: .
clone size: .
V gene: TRBV29-1
CDR3 DNA: TGCAGCGTTGATACGACGTCGTCCTATGGCTACACCTTC
CDR3 protein: CSVDTTSSYGYTF

J gene: TRBJ2-5
D gene: .
clone size: few
V gene: TRBV12-5
CDR3 DNA: TGTGCTAGTGGTTTGACGATTACACAGATTAAACAAGAGACCCAGTACTTC
CDR3 protein: CASGLTITQIKQETQYF

J gene: TRBJ1-2
D gene: .
clone size: .
V gene: TRBV4-3
CDR3 DNA: TGCGCCAGCAGCCAAGATTTATGGGTAGCCTATGGCTACACCTTC
CDR3 protein: CASSQDLWVAYGYTF

J gene: TRBJ2-1
D gene: .
clone size: once
V gene: TRBV5-1
CDR3 DNA: TGCGCCAGCAGCTTGGGACTAGGATCACACAATGAGCAGTTCTTC
CDR3 protein: CASSLGLGSHNEQFF

J gene: TRBJ1-4
D gene: .
clone size: .
V gene: TRBV3-1
CDR3 DNA: TGTGCCAGCAGCCAAGACCTCGACGGAAATGAAAAACTGTTTTTT
CDR3 protein: CASSQDLDGNEKLFF